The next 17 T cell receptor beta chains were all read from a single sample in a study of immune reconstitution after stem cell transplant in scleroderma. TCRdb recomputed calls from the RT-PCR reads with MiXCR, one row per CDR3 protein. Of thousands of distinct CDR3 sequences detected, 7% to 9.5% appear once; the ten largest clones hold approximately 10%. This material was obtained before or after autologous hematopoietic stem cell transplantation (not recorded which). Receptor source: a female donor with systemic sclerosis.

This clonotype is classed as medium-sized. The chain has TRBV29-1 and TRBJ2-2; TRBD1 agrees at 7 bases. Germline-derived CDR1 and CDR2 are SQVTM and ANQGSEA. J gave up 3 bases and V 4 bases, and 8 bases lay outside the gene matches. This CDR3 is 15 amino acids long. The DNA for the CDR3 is TGCAGCGTTGCCGCACAGGGGCTAGACACCGGGGAGCTGTTTTTT. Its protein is CSVAAQGLDTGELFF.

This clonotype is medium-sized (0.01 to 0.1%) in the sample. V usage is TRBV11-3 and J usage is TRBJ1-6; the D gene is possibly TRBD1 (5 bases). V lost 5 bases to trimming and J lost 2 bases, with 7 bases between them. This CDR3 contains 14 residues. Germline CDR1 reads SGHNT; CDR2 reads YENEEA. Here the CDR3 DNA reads TGTGCCAGCAGCCGGGACGCCTATAATTCACCCCTCCACTTT. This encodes CASSRDAYNSPLHF. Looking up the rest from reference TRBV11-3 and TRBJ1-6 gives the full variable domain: EAGVVQSPRYKIIEKKQPVAFWCNPISGHNTLYWYLQNLGQGPELLIRYENEEAVDDSQLPKDRFSAERLKGVDSTLKIQPAELGDSAVYLCASSRDAYNSPLHFGNGTRLTVT.

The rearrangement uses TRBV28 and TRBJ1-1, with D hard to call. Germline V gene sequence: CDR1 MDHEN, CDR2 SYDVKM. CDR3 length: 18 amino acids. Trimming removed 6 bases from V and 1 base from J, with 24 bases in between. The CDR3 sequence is CASRSTARVIYSNTEAFF. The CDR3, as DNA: TGTGCCAGCAGATCGACCGCCAGAGTGATATACTCGAACACTGAAGCTTTCTTT.

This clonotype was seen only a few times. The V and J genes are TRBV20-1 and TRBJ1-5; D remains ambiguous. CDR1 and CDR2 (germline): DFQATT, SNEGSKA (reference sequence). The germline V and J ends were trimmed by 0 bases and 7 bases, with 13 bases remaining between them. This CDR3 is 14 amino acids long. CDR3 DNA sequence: TGCAGTGCTAGAGATCTGGATCCGAACCAGCCCCAGCATTTT. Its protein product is CSARDLDPNQPQHF.

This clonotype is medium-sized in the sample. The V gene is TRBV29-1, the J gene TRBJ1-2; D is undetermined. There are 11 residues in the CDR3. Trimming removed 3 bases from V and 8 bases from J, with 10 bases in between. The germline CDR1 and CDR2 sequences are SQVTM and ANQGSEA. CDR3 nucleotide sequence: TGCAGCGTTGATGGGCTCTGGGGCTACACCTTC. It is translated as CSVDGLWGYTF. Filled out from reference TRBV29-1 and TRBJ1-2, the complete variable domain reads SAVISQKPSRDICQRGTSLTIQCQVDSQVTMMFWYRQQPGQSLTLIATANQGSEATYESGFVIDKFPISRPNLTFSTLTVSNMSPEDSSIYLCSVDGLWGYTFGSGTRLTVV.

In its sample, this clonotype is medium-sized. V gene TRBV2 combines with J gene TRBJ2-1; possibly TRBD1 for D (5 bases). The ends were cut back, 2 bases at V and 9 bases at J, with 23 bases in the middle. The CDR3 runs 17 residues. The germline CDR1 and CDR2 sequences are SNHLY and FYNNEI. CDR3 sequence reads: CASSENRQGPSSGEQFF. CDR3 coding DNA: TGTGCCAGCAGTGAAAATAGGCAGGGTCCGAGCTCGGGTGAGCAGTTCTTC.

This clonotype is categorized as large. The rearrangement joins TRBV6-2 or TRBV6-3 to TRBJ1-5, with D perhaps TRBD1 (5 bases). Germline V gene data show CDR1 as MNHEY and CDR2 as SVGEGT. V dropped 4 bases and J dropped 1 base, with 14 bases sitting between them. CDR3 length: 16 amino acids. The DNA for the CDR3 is TGTGCCAGCAGTTCCGATTCAGGGCAGAGCAATCAGCCCCAGCATTTT. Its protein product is CASSSDSGQSNQPQHF.

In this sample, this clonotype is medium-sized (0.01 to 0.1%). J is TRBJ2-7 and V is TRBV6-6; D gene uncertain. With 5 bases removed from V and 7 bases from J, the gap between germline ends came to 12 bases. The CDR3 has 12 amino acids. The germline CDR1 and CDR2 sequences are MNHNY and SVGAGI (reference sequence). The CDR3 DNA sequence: TGTGCCAGCAGTGGATCCCCGGTGGAGCAGTACTTC. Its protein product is CASSGSPVEQYF.

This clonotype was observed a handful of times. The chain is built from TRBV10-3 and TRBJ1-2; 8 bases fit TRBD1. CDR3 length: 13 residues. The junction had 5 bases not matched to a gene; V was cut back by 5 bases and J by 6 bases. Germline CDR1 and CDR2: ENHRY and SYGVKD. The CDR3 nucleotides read TGTGCCATCAGTCAAACAGGGGGGGATGGCTACACCTTC. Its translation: CAISQTGGDGYTF.

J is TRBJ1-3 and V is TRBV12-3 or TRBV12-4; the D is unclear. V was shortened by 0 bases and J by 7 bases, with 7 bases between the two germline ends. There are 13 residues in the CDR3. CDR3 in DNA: TGTGCCAGCAGTTTAGCGCGGAGGAACACCATATATTTT. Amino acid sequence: CASSLARRNTIYF.

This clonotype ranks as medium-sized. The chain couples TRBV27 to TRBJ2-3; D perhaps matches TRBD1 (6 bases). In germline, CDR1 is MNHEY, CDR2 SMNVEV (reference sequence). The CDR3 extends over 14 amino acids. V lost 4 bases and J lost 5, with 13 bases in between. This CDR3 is CASSSGTTGDTQYF. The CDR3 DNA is TGTGCCAGCAGTTCCGGGACAACCGGAGATACGCAGTATTTT.

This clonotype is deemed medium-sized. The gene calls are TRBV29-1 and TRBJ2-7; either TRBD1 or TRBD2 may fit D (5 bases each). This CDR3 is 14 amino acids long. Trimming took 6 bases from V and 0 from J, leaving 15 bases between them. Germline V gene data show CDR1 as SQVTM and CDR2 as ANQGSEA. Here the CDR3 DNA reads TGCAGCGTGGCTGGGGGTTGGAGCTCCTACGAGCAGTACTTC. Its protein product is CSVAGGWSSYEQYF.

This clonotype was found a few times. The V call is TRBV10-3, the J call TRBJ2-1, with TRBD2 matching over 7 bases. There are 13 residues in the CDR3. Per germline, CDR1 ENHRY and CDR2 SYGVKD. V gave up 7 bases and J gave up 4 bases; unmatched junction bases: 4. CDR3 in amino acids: CAITAGEYNEQFF. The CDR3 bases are TGTGCCATCACGGCGGGGGAATACAATGAGCAGTTCTTC.

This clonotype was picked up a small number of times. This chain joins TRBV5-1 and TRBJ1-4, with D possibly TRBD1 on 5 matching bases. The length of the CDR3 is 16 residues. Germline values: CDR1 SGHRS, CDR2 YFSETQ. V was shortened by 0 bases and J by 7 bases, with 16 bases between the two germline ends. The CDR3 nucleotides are TGCGCCAGCAGCTTGGATCGGCAGGGCGAGGGTGAAAAACTGTTTTTT. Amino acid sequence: CASSLDRQGEGEKLFF.

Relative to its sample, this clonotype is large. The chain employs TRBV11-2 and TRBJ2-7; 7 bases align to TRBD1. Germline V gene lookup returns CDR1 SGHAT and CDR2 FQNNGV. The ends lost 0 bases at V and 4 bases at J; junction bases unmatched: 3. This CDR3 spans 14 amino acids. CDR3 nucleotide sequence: TGTGCCAGCAGCTTAGAGGCGACAGGGTACGAGCAGTACTTC. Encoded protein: CASSLEATGYEQYF.

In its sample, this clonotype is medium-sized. In DNA, the CDR3 is TGCAGTGCTAGTTCTCCGGACAGGGCTGGAAACACCATATATTTT. This codes for CSASSPDRAGNTIYF. The chain employs TRBV20-1 and TRBJ1-3, with 8 positions matching TRBD1. CDR3 length equals 15 residues. Germline values: CDR1 DFQATT, CDR2 SNEGSKA (reference sequence). J lost 2 bases, V lost 3 bases, and 6 bases had no gene match.

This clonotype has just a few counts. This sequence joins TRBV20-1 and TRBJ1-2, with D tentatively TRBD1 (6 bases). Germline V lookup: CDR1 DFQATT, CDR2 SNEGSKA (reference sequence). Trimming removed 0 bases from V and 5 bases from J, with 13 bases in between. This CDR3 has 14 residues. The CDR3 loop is CSARDYRQEYGYTF. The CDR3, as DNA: TGCAGTGCTAGAGATTATCGACAGGAATATGGCTACACCTTC.